Listed below are T cell receptor beta chains from one sample, sequenced in a study of shared clonotypes between healthy human individuals. Libraries were prepared by immunoSEQ multiplex PCR; TCRdb keeps only in-frame clonotypes and omits some of them. In the table there are roughly 890,000 clones, 85% to 95% of which are singletons. Material: naive CD8+ T cells sorted from blood. The origin of the receptors is a young man in good health. The CDR3 runs from the conserved cysteine through the conserved F or W. The D gene is left open where the match is weak. Size tells how often a clone was seen (once, few, many) or the class of an expanded clone, and some rows leave it out.

TRBJ1-4 | TRBV27 | TRBD1 | - | TGTGCCAGCAGTCCATCATACAGGGGCAGTGAAAAACTGTTTTTT | CASSPSYRGSEKLFF
TRBJ1-1 | TRBV6-1 | TRBD1 | - | TGTGCCAGCAGTGCCACAGGGGTATCTGAAGCTTTCTTT | CASSATGVSEAFF
TRBJ2-3 | TRBV7-9 | TRBD2 | once | TGTGCCAGCAGTTCACTAGCGGTCACAGATACGCAGTATTTT | CASSSLAVTDTQYF
TRBJ2-3 | TRBV9 | - | - | TGTGCCAGCAGCACGGTCGGGGGCCCTACTTATACGCAGTATTTT | CASSTVGGPTYTQYF
TRBJ2-1 | TRBV7-9 | TRBD2 | - | TGTGCCAGCAGCCCGCCGGGGGGGCGCAGGGTCGATGAGCAGTTCTTC | CASSPPGGRRVDEQFF
TRBJ2-1 | TRBV9 | - | - | TGTGCCAGCGGGAGCGGTGGTGAGCAGTTCTTC | CASGSGGEQFF
TRBJ2-3 | TRBV27 | - | once | TGTGCCACCGAGACTAGGGATACGCAGTATTTT | CATETRDTQYF
TRBJ2-7 | TRBV10-3 | TRBD1 | once | TGTGCCATCAGCATCGGGACAGGGACCTACGAGCAGTACTTC | CAISIGTGTYEQYF
TRBJ2-1 | TRBV5-5 | TRBD2 | - | TGTGCCAGCAGCCCGACCTTTAGCGGGACTATCTCCTACAATGAGCAGTTCTTC | CASSPTFSGTISYNEQFF
TRBJ2-1 | TRBV9 | - | - | TGTGCCAGCAGCGGGGGTGGGGCAGGGTTCTACAATGAGCAGTTCTTC | CASSGGGAGFYNEQFF
TRBJ1-5 | TRBV7-9 | - | - | TGTGCCAGCAGCCCAGACAGTCAGCCCCAGCATTTT | CASSPDSQPQHF
TRBJ2-5 | TRBV27 | - | - | TGTGCCAGCAGTCAATATAATATAGGACAGCAAGAGACCCAGTACTTC | CASSQYNIGQQETQYF
TRBJ2-1 | TRBV7-2 | TRBD2 | - | TGTGCCAGCAGCTTAGGGCTTGGTGGTCTGCGGGAGGGCAATGAGCAGTTCTTC | CASSLGLGGLREGNEQFF
TRBJ2-7 | TRBV27 | TRBD1 | few | TGTGCCAGCAGGGGGACAGGGGACTACGAGCAGTACTTC | CASRGTGDYEQYF
TRBJ2-4 | TRBV7-8 | - | - | TGTGCCAGCAGCTTTACAGGGTATTCCAAAAACATTCAGTACTTC | CASSFTGYSKNIQYF
TRBJ2-1 | TRBV25-1 | - | - | TGTGCCAGCAGTGCCATAGGTGGATACAATGAGCAGTTCTTC | CASSAIGGYNEQFF
TRBJ2-1 | TRBV28 | - | - | TGTGCCAGCAGTGGACGGAATTACAATGAGCAGTTCTTC | CASSGRNYNEQFF
TRBJ2-1 | TRBV10-3 | TRBD1 | - | TGTGCCATCAGGTCCCTTGGGACAGGGCCCTTGGATGAGCAGTTCTTC | CAIRSLGTGPLDEQFF
TRBJ2-5 | TRBV7-8 | - | - | TGTGCCAGCACCATTGAAGAGACCCAGTACTTC | CASTIEETQYF
TRBJ2-3 | TRBV4-1 | - | - | TGCGCCAGCAGCCAAGATCCGGCGGGGACTAGCACAGATACGCAGTATTTT | CASSQDPAGTSTDTQYF
TRBJ2-2 | TRBV2 | TRBD2 | - | TGTGCCAGCACTCTAGCGGCAACCGGGGAGCTGTTTTTT | CASTLAATGELFF
TRBJ2-7 | TRBV28 | - | - | TGTGCCAGCAGCTTAGAAGGGGTAACCTACGAGCAGTACTTC | CASSLEGVTYEQYF
TRBJ1-4 | TRBV4-1 | TRBD1 | - | TGCGCCAGCAGCCAGCGATTGACAGGGAATGAAAAACTGTTTTTT | CASSQRLTGNEKLFF
TRBJ2-1 | TRBV6-5 | - | - | TGTGCCAGCAGTTACTCGGGGAACAATGAGCAGTTCTTC | CASSYSGNNEQFF
TRBJ1-1 | TRBV30 | - | once | TGTGCCTGGAGTCCCCCCGACAGGCAGAACACTGAAGCTTTCTTT | CAWSPPDRQNTEAFF
TRBJ2-1 | TRBV27 | TRBD2 | - | TGTGCCAGCAGTTTACTCCTAGCGGGAGGTCCCTACTACAATGAGCAGTTCTTC | CASSLLLAGGPYYNEQFF
TRBJ2-7 | TRBV11-2 | TRBD2 | - | TGTGCCAGCAGCTTATATGCTAGCGGGAGCGGGTACGAGCAGTACTTC | CASSLYASGSGYEQYF
TRBJ1-2 | TRBV13 | - | - | TGTGCCAGCAGCCAAGGACAAAACTATGGCTACACCTTC | CASSQGQNYGYTF
TRBJ2-3 | TRBV13 | - | few | TGTGCCAGCGGACATGGCCGCAGTCGGGATACGCAGTATTTT | CASGHGRSRDTQYF
TRBJ1-2 | TRBV13 | TRBD1 | once | TGTGCCAGCAGCCCTTGGACAGGGGGTGGACCAGAAGGCTACACCTTC | CASSPWTGGGPEGYTF
TRBJ1-1 | TRBV28 | - | - | TGTGCCAGCAATTTCTTTAGTCGGGGAGATTTGCGCACTGAAGCTTTCTTT | CASNFFSRGDLRTEAFF
TRBJ1-1 | TRBV9 | - | - | TGTGCCAGCAGCCCAGAGGGGGGCGGTCCCCTTTTCACTGAAGCTTTCTTT | CASSPEGGGPLFTEAFF
TRBJ2-5 | TRBV19 | TRBD1 | - | TGTGCCAGTAGTATCACAGGGGGTCCTCAAGAGACCCAGTACTTC | CASSITGGPQETQYF
TRBJ2-1 | TRBV14 | - | - | TGTGCCAGCAGCCACTTTCAAAATGAGCAGTTCTTC | CASSHFQNEQFF
TRBJ2-7 | TRBV13 | TRBD2 | - | TGTGCCAGCAGCTTTGGGACTAGCTCCTACGAGCAGTACTTC | CASSFGTSSYEQYF
TRBJ2-1 | TRBV4-3 | TRBD2 | - | TGCGCCAGCAGCCCCGCTTGGGTAGCGGGAGTAGGCAATGAGCAGTTCTTC | CASSPAWVAGVGNEQFF
TRBJ2-7 | TRBV7-8 | - | - | TGTGCCAGCGCTAGAGGTGGGCAGGGTCAGGTCGAGCAGTACTTC | CASARGGQGQVEQYF
TRBJ2-7 | TRBV11-1 | - | - | TGTGCCAGCAGCTTGGGTCCCAGGGGCTACGAGCAGTACTTC | CASSLGPRGYEQYF
TRBJ2-5 | TRBV21-1 | - | - | TGTGCCAGCAGCAACTATAGACAGGGTTTATTAGAGACCCAGTACTTC | CASSNYRQGLLETQYF
TRBJ1-3 | TRBV6-5 | TRBD1 | - | TGTGCCAGCAGTTACAGGGGGCATACGCGGGGAAACACCATATATTTT | CASSYRGHTRGNTIYF
TRBJ2-7 | TRBV4-3 | TRBD2 | - | TGCGCCAGCAGCCAGGGACTAGCGGCAACCTACGAGCAGTACTTC | CASSQGLAATYEQYF
TRBJ2-5 | TRBV7-9 | TRBD1 | - | TGTGCCAGCAGCTTAGGGTGGACAGGGGGAGAGACCCAGTACTTC | CASSLGWTGGETQYF
TRBJ2-5 | TRBV13 | TRBD1 | - | TGTGCCAGCAGTCTCCGCGGACAGGGTCGATGGGAGACCCAGTACTTC | CASSLRGQGRWETQYF
TRBJ2-7 | TRBV27 | - | - | TGTGCCAGCAGTTTAGCGGGACACAGCTACGAGCAGTACTTC | CASSLAGHSYEQYF
TRBJ1-1 | TRBV9 | TRBD1 | - | TGTGCCAGCAGCGATACCACAGGGGGCTGGACTGAAGCTTTCTTT | CASSDTTGGWTEAFF
TRBJ2-2 | TRBV6-1 | - | - | TGTGCCAGCAGTGAAGCGCGCATATTCACCGGGGAGCTGTTTTTT | CASSEARIFTGELFF
TRBJ1-1 | TRBV7-9 | - | - | TGTGCCAGCAGCCAAAAAGGGTACACTGAAGCTTTCTTT | CASSQKGYTEAFF
TRBJ2-1 | TRBV19 | TRBD2 | once | TGTGCCAGTAGTTGGAGACTAGCGAATAATGAGCAGTTCTTC | CASSWRLANNEQFF
TRBJ2-1 | TRBV25-1 | - | - | TGTGCCAGCAGTGAATACCCGAGCTACAATGAGCAGTTCTTC | CASSEYPSYNEQFF
TRBJ2-1 | TRBV27 | TRBD1 | - | TGTGCCAGCAGTTTATTCCCGGACAGGGGAAGCCTAAATGAGCAGTTCTTC | CASSLFPDRGSLNEQFF
TRBJ2-3 | TRBV11-3 | TRBD2 | - | TGTGCCAGCAGCTTGCGGGGGGGCGGCACAGATACGCAGTATTTT | CASSLRGGGTDTQYF
TRBJ2-1 | TRBV7-9 | TRBD2 | few | TGTGCCAGCAGCCGAAACTTCCGTAGCGGGAGGAACAATGAGCAGTTCTTC | CASSRNFRSGRNNEQFF
TRBJ2-3 | TRBV7-2 | - | - | TGTGCCAGCAGTTTCGGCGTTCCCCTCCACGATACGCAGTATTTT | CASSFGVPLHDTQYF
TRBJ1-4 | TRBV7-9 | - | - | TGTGCCAGCAGCCCCTCCGATTCCCAAGCAACTAATGAAAAACTGTTTTTT | CASSPSDSQATNEKLFF
TRBJ2-1 | TRBV7-9 | - | - | TGTGCCAGCAGCTTAGCAACTAGGGCCAATGAGCAGTTCTTC | CASSLATRANEQFF
TRBJ2-7 | TRBV5-6 | TRBD1 | - | TGTGCCAGCAGCTTGGGACAGGGGGTCGGGGAGCAGTACTTC | CASSLGQGVGEQYF
TRBJ2-7 | TRBV10-3 | TRBD2 | - | TGTGCCATCAGTGAGTCGGAACTAGCGGGAGGTACTATCTACGAGCAGTACTTC | CAISESELAGGTIYEQYF